This entry lists 29 T cell receptor beta chains sequenced from one sample in a study of blood T cell repertoires in COVID-19. Produced via immunoSEQ multiplex PCR; TCRdb's table is partial and in-frame only. The sample lists tens of thousands of clones, around 93% occurring once. Material for sequencing was peripheral blood. Receptor source: a human donor in a cohort sampled during active COVID-19.

The chain employs TRBV7-9 and TRBJ1-2; D perhaps matches TRBD1 (5 bases). The germline V gene encodes CDR1 SEHNR and CDR2 FQNEAQ (reference sequence). V gave up 4 bases and J gave up 8 bases, with 17 bases separating them. The CDR3 has 14 residues. The CDR3 is CASSSTLGTSGYTF. The CDR3 DNA sequence: TGTGCCAGCAGCTCCACACTCGGGACTTCGGGCTACACCTTC.

V is TRBV18 and J is TRBJ2-5, with TRBD1 as a possible D gene (8 bases). V lost 1 base, J lost 7 bases, and 22 bases lay in between. CDR3 size: 17 residues. Germline V gene sequence: CDR1 KGHSH, CDR2 LQKENI. The CDR3: CASSPLGGTGGGGTQYF. The CDR3 nucleotides are TGTGCCAGCTCACCACTTGGAGGGACAGGCGGCGGGGGGACCCAGTACTTC.

This chain links TRBV7-2 with TRBJ1-6; the D is unclear. V lost 5 bases, J lost 8 bases, and 10 bases lay in between. From germline, CDR1 is SGHTA and CDR2 FQGNSA. The CDR3 spans 13 residues. This chain's CDR3 is CASSGGPYSPLHF. In nucleotides, the CDR3 is TGTGCCAGCAGCGGAGGGCCCTATTCACCCCTCCACTTT.

This chain links TRBV5-6 with TRBJ1-5; TRBD1 agrees at 9 bases. The CDR3 runs 14 residues. Germline V gene lookup returns CDR1 SGHDT and CDR2 YYEEEE. Trimming took 4 bases from V and 8 from J; bases not matched to a gene: 7. This CDR3 reads CASSHRGRREPQHF. CDR3 in DNA: TGTGCCAGCAGCCACAGGGGGCGCAGAGAGCCCCAGCATTTT. Full variable domain (missing parts from reference TRBV5-6 and TRBJ1-5): DAGVTQSPTHLIKTRGQQVTLRCSPKSGHDTVSWYQQALGQGPQFIFQYYEEEERQRGNFPDRFSGHQFPNYSSELNVNALLLGDSALYLCASSHRGRREPQHFGDGTRLSIL.

The chain recombines TRBV5-1 with TRBJ1-2; 9 bases map to TRBD1. Germline-derived CDR1 and CDR2 are SGHRS and YFSETQ. There are 15 residues in the CDR3. J was trimmed by 4 bases and V by 2 bases; bases with no gene match: 6. The CDR3 here is CASSFSEDRGYGYTF. The CDR3, as DNA: TGCGCCAGCAGCTTCTCCGAGGACAGGGGCTATGGCTACACCTTC.

This chain connects TRBV5-1 to TRBJ1-1; D unclear. From germline, CDR1 is SGHRS and CDR2 YFSETQ. This CDR3 spans 14 amino acids. V lost 4 bases and J 5 bases, leaving 15 bases between the germline ends. The CDR3: CASSRTGGGTEAFF. The CDR3 DNA sequence: TGCGCCAGCAGCCGAACGGGCGGAGGGACTGAAGCTTTCTTT. Drawing the rest from reference TRBV5-1 and TRBJ1-1, the complete variable domain is KAGVTQTPRYLIKTRGQQVTLSCSPISGHRSVSWYQQTPGQGLQFLFEYFSETQRNKGNFPGRFSGRQFSNSRSEMNVSTLELGDSALYLCASSRTGGGTEAFFGQGTRLTVV.

The chain recombines TRBV13 with TRBJ2-5; possible D gene TRBD2, 6 bases. V lost 3 bases, J lost 4 bases, and 12 bases lay in between. The CDR3 sequence is 14 residues long. The germline CDR1 and CDR2 sequences are PRHDT and FYEKMQ (reference sequence). CDR3 nucleotides: TGTGCCAGCAGCTTGACTAGGCTTGGAGAGACCCAGTACTTC. The encoded protein is CASSLTRLGETQYF.

This chain uses TRBV12-3 or TRBV12-4 with TRBJ2-7, with D tentatively TRBD2 (6 bases). This CDR3 has 13 residues. V lost 3 bases, J lost 7 bases, and 13 bases lay in between. Written as DNA, the CDR3 is TGTGCCAGCAGTTTGTGGTCGGAGGGGGAGCAGTACTTC. Translation gives CASSLWSEGEQYF.

The rearrangement links TRBV6-5 to TRBJ1-2, with D uncertain. There are 13 residues in the CDR3. Between the trimmed V and J ends, which lost 2 bases and 8 bases, there was a span of 12 bases. Per the germline V gene, CDR1 is MNHEY and CDR2 is SVGAGI. CDR3 sequence: CASSYRSPLGYTF. CDR3 nucleotide sequence: TGTGCCAGCAGTTACAGGAGTCCCCTGGGCTACACCTTC.

The V and J genes are TRBV7-9 and TRBJ1-1, with D possibly being TRBD1 (5 bases). Germline assignment: CDR1 SEHNR and CDR2 FQNEAQ (reference sequence). This CDR3 spans 12 amino acids. Trimming stripped 2 bases from V and 10 bases from J, with 11 bases between. The CDR3 DNA reads as TGTGCCAGCAGCTTACAGGGAGGGGTAGCTTTCTTT. It codes for CASSLQGGVAFF.

This chain connects TRBV6-2 or TRBV6-3 to TRBJ2-7; perhaps TRBD1 as D (8 bases). The germline gives CDR1 MNHEY, CDR2 SVGEGT. There are 15 residues in the CDR3. Between the trimmed V and J ends, which lost 4 bases and 4 bases, there was a span of 17 bases. The CDR3 DNA is TGTGCCAGCAGTTGGGGAGGGACAGGTTCGTACGAGCAGTACTTC. Translating gives CASSWGGTGSYEQYF.

The V call is TRBV19, the J call TRBJ2-7; possibly TRBD2 for D (6 bases). The CDR3 length is 14 residues. Looked up from germline, CDR1 is LNHDA and CDR2 is SQIVND (reference sequence). Deletions cut 2 bases from V and 2 bases from J, with 10 bases between. The CDR3 DNA sequence: TGTGCCAGTAGTATACAGGGACTTGCCTACGAGCAGTACTTC. Protein sequence: CASSIQGLAYEQYF.

The chain is built from TRBV6-5 and TRBJ2-1, with TRBD2 matching over 11 bases. Germline assignment: CDR1 MNHEY and CDR2 SVGAGI. The CDR3 length is 14 residues. The V and J ends lost 2 bases and 10 bases, in that order; junction bases with no gene match: 4. The CDR3 reads CASSYLGLADEQFF. CDR3 DNA: TGTGCCAGCAGTTACCTGGGACTAGCGGACGAGCAGTTCTTC.

CDR3 in amino acids: CASSLEENSPLHF. In DNA, the CDR3 is TGCGCCAGCAGCTTGGAGGAGAATTCACCCCTCCACTTT. The chain has TRBV5-1 and TRBJ1-6, with unresolved D. V was shortened by 0 bases and J by 7 bases, with 5 bases between the two germline ends. CDR1 SGHRS and CDR2 YFSETQ come from the germline V gene. CDR3 length: 13 amino acids.

The chain has TRBV5-1 and TRBJ1-2, with D tentatively TRBD1 (6 bases). The CDR3 is 15 residues long. In germline, CDR1 is SGHRS, CDR2 YFSETQ. Trimming left V 4 bases short and J 3 bases short, with 16 bases between. CDR3 amino acids: CASSKQQGGDYGYTF. The CDR3 DNA sequence: TGCGCCAGCAGCAAACAACAGGGTGGGGACTATGGCTACACCTTC.

The chain carries TRBV6-5 and TRBJ2-7; no definite D call. This CDR3 is built from 13 residues. Trimming cost V 6 bases and J 2 bases, with 11 bases left between them. Looked up from germline, CDR1 is MNHEY and CDR2 is SVGAGI. In DNA, the CDR3 is TGTGCCAGCAGCTATGGGCAGACCTACGAGCAGTACTTC. Amino acid sequence: CASSYGQTYEQYF.

The chain combines TRBV2 with TRBJ1-3, with D unclear. The CDR3 consists of 13 residues. The germline V gene encodes CDR1 SNHLY and CDR2 FYNNEI. V lost 9 bases and J lost 0, with 9 bases in between. DNA of the CDR3: TGTGCCAGTCGACGGGACTCTGGAAACACCATATATTTT. Amino acid sequence: CASRRDSGNTIYF.

This clone was observed a few times. The chain recombines TRBV6-2 or TRBV6-3 with TRBJ2-2; TRBD1 matches at 10 bases. From germline, CDR1 is MNHEY and CDR2 SVGEGT. J gave up 3 bases and V 4 bases, and 2 bases lay outside the gene matches. CDR3 length equals 15 residues. The CDR3 bases are TGTGCCAGCAGTTCCGGGACAGGGGACACCGGGGAGCTGTTTTTT. Encoded protein: CASSSGTGDTGELFF.

This chain joins TRBV11-1 and TRBJ2-7; TRBD1 is a possible D gene (6 bases). The CDR3 length is 16 residues. From germline, CDR1 is SGHAT and CDR2 FQDESV (reference sequence). Trimming cost V 5 bases and J 4 bases, with 21 bases left between them. This chain's CDR3 is CASSRGSLVGAYEQYF. The CDR3 bases are TGTGCCAGCAGCAGGGGGTCCCTCGTGGGGGCTTACGAGCAGTACTTC.

The rearrangement joins TRBV6-5 to TRBJ1-5; 8 nucleotides align to TRBD1. Trimming removed 4 bases from V and 7 bases from J; junction bases left unmatched: 12. CDR3 size: 16 residues. The germline gives CDR1 MNHEY, CDR2 SVGAGI. The CDR3 region has the DNA TGTGCCAGCAGTTCCTCCCCCGGGACAGGAGGCCAGCCCCAGCATTTT. Protein sequence: CASSSSPGTGGQPQHF.

This chain joins TRBV6-1 and TRBJ1-6; D remains ambiguous. Germline CDR1 and CDR2: MNHNS and SASEGT. With 1 base removed from V and 13 bases from J, the gap between germline ends came to 11 bases. The CDR3 is made up of 13 amino acids. The CDR3 DNA sequence: TGTGCCAGCAGTGAAGTCAGAAGAACCCCCCTCCACTTT. It is translated as CASSEVRRTPLHF.

The rearrangement links TRBV6-5 to TRBJ1-6; D is undetermined. The CDR3 extends over 16 amino acids. Germline V lookup: CDR1 MNHEY, CDR2 SVGAGI. The V end was cut by 0 bases, the J end by 10 bases, with 16 bases between. The CDR3 loop reads CASSYSTYSGPSPLHF. Here the CDR3 DNA reads TGTGCCAGCAGTTACTCGACTTATTCGGGTCCCTCACCCCTCCACTTT.

This rearrangement joins TRBV7-9 to TRBJ1-2; no firm D call. The V gene's germline CDR1 is SEHNR and CDR2 FQNEAQ (reference sequence). V gave up 1 base and J gave up 14 bases, with 14 bases separating them. The length of the CDR3 is 12 residues. This CDR3 reads CASSLGAPARTF. Written as DNA, the CDR3 is TGTGCCAGCAGCTTAGGGGCGCCAGCCAGGACCTTC.

The chain has TRBV24-1 and TRBJ2-7; 10 nucleotides line up with TRBD1. V was clipped by 1 base and J by 3 bases; unmatched bases: 14. The CDR3 has 19 amino acids. The germline V gene encodes CDR1 KGHDR and CDR2 SFDVKD. The CDR3 nucleotides are TGTGCCACCAGTGATTTCCCTAAAAACCGGGACAGGGGCAGCTACGAGCAGTACTTC. As protein: CATSDFPKNRDRGSYEQYF.

This chain uses TRBV6-5 with TRBJ1-6; tentative D call: TRBD1 (5 bases). The CDR3 has 15 residues. The germline V gene has CDR1 MNHEY and CDR2 SVGAGI. Trimming took off 7 bases at V and 7 bases at J, with 17 bases between the two ends. CDR3 sequence reads: CASTRTARGNSPLHF. In DNA form, the CDR3 reads TGTGCCAGCACCCGTACGGCTCGGGGGAATTCACCCCTCCACTTT.

The genes are TRBV3-1 (or the pseudogene TRBV3-2) and TRBJ1-4; D possibly corresponds to TRBD1 (5 bases). Germline values: CDR1 LGHDT, CDR2 YNNKEL (reference sequence). Trimming pared 1 base from V and 8 bases from J, leaving 14 bases between. The CDR3 has 15 residues. CDR3 coding DNA: TGTGCCAGCAGCCAAGCTCGGGGGAGGAGGGAAAAACTGTTTTTT. This translates into CASSQARGRREKLFF.

The gene calls are TRBV7-8 and TRBJ2-2, with TRBD1 as a possible D gene (7 bases). Germline V gene data show CDR1 as SGHVS and CDR2 as FQNEAQ. V was shortened by 2 bases and J by 4 bases, with 11 bases between the two germline ends. The CDR3 runs to 15 residues. The CDR3 DNA follows: TGTGCCAGCAGCTTACGGAGGGGGCGCACCGGGGAGCTGTTTTTT. This gives the protein CASSLRRGRTGELFF.

Only one count was recorded for this clone. V usage is TRBV10-2 and J usage is TRBJ2-7, with TRBD1 as a possible D gene (6 bases). V lost 7 bases, J lost 6 bases, and 16 bases lay in between. The length of the CDR3 is 13 residues. Germline CDR1 reads WSHSY; CDR2 reads SAAADI. CDR3 nucleotide sequence: TGCGCCAGCACTAGACAGGTCGGTAGCGAGCAGTACTTC. It yields the protein CASTRQVGSEQYF.

The rearrangement links TRBV19 to TRBJ1-2; 7 bases map to TRBD1. V lost 4 bases, J lost 4 bases, and 6 bases stayed unmatched. Germline V gene lookup returns CDR1 LNHDA and CDR2 SQIVND (reference sequence). The CDR3 sequence is 14 residues long. The CDR3 loop is CASSTPGQPYGYTF. CDR3 sequence (DNA): TGTGCCAGTAGTACCCCGGGACAGCCCTATGGCTACACCTTC.